These T cell receptor beta chains were read from a single sample in a study of blood T cell repertoires in COVID-19. Assay used: immunoSEQ multiplex PCR; TCRdb lists only in-frame clones, some missing. The repertoire holds 150,000 to 180,000 clones, more than 85% seen once, with about 2.5% in the top ten. The specimen sequenced was peripheral blood. Source of these receptors: a woman between 65 and 79 years old with acute or convalescent COVID-19. CDR3s include the opening cysteine and the closing phenylalanine or tryptophan. D genes are given only for firm matches. Clone size is shown for a subset of rows, as once, few, many or a class of expanded clone.

abundance	v_gene	d_gene	j_gene	CDR3aa	CDR3nt
-	TRBV30	-	TRBJ1-6	CAWRPGGFGPFVPLHF	TGTGCCTGGAGACCCGGGGGTTTCGGGCCATTCGTACCCCTCCACTTT
once	TRBV6-5	TRBD1	TRBJ1-2	CASSYQTGNYGYTF	TGTGCCAGCAGTTACCAGACAGGGAACTATGGCTACACCTTC
-	TRBV9	-	TRBJ2-1	CASSPRSGEYNEQFF	TGTGCCAGCAGCCCCCGGTCAGGTGAATACAATGAGCAGTTCTTC
-	TRBV28	-	TRBJ2-3	CASSPPGTDTQYF	TGTGCCAGCAGTCCTCCAGGGACAGATACGCAGTATTTT
-	TRBV4-1	TRBD2	TRBJ2-6	CASSQDPGDYSGANVLTF	TGCGCCAGCAGCCAAGATCCGGGGGACTACTCTGGGGCCAACGTCCTGACTTTC
-	TRBV24-1	TRBD1	TRBJ1-2	CATSDRDRERGYTF	TGTGCCACCAGTGATCGGGACAGGGAGCGTGGCTACACCTTC
-	TRBV19	TRBD1	TRBJ1-2	CASSIDAPPTGGDYTF	TGTGCCAGTAGTATAGATGCCCCCCCCACAGGGGGAGACTACACCTTC
-	TRBV21-1	-	TRBJ1-1	CASSSRAGTEAFF	TGTGCCAGCAGCTCGAGGGCCGGCACTGAAGCTTTCTTT
once	TRBV2	TRBD1	TRBJ1-5	CASSVDRGLSQPQHF	TGTGCCAGCAGTGTGGACAGGGGGCTTAGTCAGCCCCAGCATTTT
-	TRBV19	TRBD1	TRBJ2-2	CASSSRQGGTGELFF	TGTGCCAGTAGTAGTCGACAGGGTGGCACCGGGGAGCTGTTTTTT
-	TRBV18	TRBD1	TRBJ1-2	CASSSQGAYGYTF	TGTGCCAGCTCATCTCAGGGGGCCTATGGCTACACCTTC
-	TRBV5-1	-	TRBJ1-2	CASSHTAGVNGYTF	TGCGCCAGCAGCCATACGGCAGGGGTGAATGGCTACACCTTC
-	TRBV2	TRBD1	TRBJ1-5	CASSDLQGVWQPQHF	TGTGCCAGCAGTGATTTACAGGGGGTATGGCAGCCCCAGCATTTT
-	TRBV19	TRBD2	TRBJ2-2	CASSIFSGGARTGELFF	TGTGCCAGTAGTATTTTCAGCGGGGGGGCCCGGACCGGGGAGCTGTTTTTT
-	TRBV9	TRBD2	TRBJ2-3	CASSPGSGASTDTQYF	TGTGCCAGCAGCCCAGGTAGCGGGGCGAGCACAGATACGCAGTATTTT
-	TRBV29-1	-	TRBJ1-1	CSTAFSGEGAFF	TGCAGCACCGCTTTCTCAGGGGAAGGGGCTTTCTTT
-	TRBV4-2	TRBD1	TRBJ1-6	CASSQAGTGRSPLHF	TGTGCCAGCAGCCAAGCCGGGACAGGGAGATCACCCCTCCACTTT
-	TRBV5-6	-	TRBJ1-2	CASSFSDRNYGYTF	TGTGCCAGCAGCTTCTCTGACAGGAACTATGGCTACACCTTC
-	TRBV24-1	TRBD1	TRBJ1-2	CATSGADRGLEGYTF	TGTGCCACCAGTGGAGCCGACAGGGGTTTGGAAGGCTACACCTTC
-	TRBV5-6	-	TRBJ1-2	CASSLGRGKGYGYTF	TGTGCCAGCAGCTTGGGTAGGGGGAAGGGCTATGGCTACACCTTC
-	TRBV4-1	TRBD1	TRBJ2-1	CASSQELGGSDDEQFF	TGCGCCAGCAGCCAAGAACTAGGGGGCAGTGACGATGAGCAGTTCTTC
-	TRBV7-9	-	TRBJ2-7	CASSSGVEQYF	TGTGCCAGCAGCTCAGGGGTCGAGCAGTACTTC
few	TRBV3-1/TRBV3-2	-	TRBJ1-3	CASSQGHGNTIYF	TGTGCCAGCAGCCAGGGGCATGGAAACACCATATATTTT
-	TRBV3-1/TRBV3-2	-	TRBJ1-1	CASTIRGQNTEAFF	TGTGCCAGCACCATCAGGGGACAGAACACTGAAGCTTTCTTT
-	TRBV7-9	-	TRBJ1-3	CASSSRRDLSGNTIYF	TGTGCCAGCAGCTCCAGGAGGGACCTCTCTGGAAACACCATATATTTT
-	TRBV29-1	-	TRBJ1-2	CSVEKSEGGYGYTF	TGCAGCGTTGAAAAGAGTGAGGGTGGGTATGGCTACACCTTC
-	TRBV7-9	-	TRBJ1-3	CASSLEWVGVAGNTIYF	TGTGCCAGCAGCTTAGAATGGGTAGGGGTCGCTGGAAACACCATATATTTT
-	TRBV6-5	TRBD1	TRBJ2-7	CASSWGQGTSYEQYF	TGTGCCAGCAGTTGGGGACAGGGGACGTCCTACGAGCAGTACTTC
-	TRBV7-2	-	TRBJ2-2	CASSPSDRLVPGELFF	TGTGCCAGCAGCCCCAGTGACCGACTAGTACCCGGGGAGCTGTTTTTT
-	TRBV5-1	-	TRBJ2-2	CASSMEGGNTGELFF	TGCGCCAGCAGCATGGAAGGCGGGAACACCGGGGAGCTGTTTTTT